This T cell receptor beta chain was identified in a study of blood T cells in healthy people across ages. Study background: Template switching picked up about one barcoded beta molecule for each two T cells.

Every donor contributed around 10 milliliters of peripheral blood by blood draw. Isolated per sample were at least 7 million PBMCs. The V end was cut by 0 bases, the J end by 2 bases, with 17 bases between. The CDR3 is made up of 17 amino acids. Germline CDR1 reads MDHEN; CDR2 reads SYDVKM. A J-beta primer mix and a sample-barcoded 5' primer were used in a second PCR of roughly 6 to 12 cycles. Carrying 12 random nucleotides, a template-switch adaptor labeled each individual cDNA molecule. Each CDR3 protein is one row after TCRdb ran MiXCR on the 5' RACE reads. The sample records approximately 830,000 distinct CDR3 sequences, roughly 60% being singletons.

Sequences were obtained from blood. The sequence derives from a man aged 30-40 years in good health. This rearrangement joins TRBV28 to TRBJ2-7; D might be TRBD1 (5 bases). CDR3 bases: TGTGCCAGCAGTTTATGGGCGGCAGGGCACCATACCTACGAGCAGTACTTC. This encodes CASSLWAAGHHTYEQYF.